The 3 T cell receptor beta chains below come from one sample, sequenced in a study of identical twins. In TCRdb, the 5' RACE reads were re-called with MiXCR into one record per CDR3 protein. The table records 400,000 to 500,000 distinct CDR3 sequences, about 18% of them present only once. The specimen sequenced was naive T cells sorted from blood. The source of these receptors is a man aged 50 to 60 in good health.

The chain couples TRBV20-1 to TRBJ2-7; TRBD1 is a possible D gene (5 bases). CDR1 and CDR2 (germline): DFQATT, SNEGSKA (reference sequence). The CDR3 has 14 amino acids. Trimming took 0 bases from V and 5 from J, leaving 14 bases between them. DNA of the CDR3: TGCAGTGCTAGAGATCCCGCAGGGAACCACGAGCAGTACTTC. It encodes CSARDPAGNHEQYF.

V is TRBV5-4 and J is TRBJ2-1; 12 bases map to TRBD2. The CDR3 is 15 amino acids. Germline loops: CDR1 SGHNT, CDR2 YYREEE (reference sequence). The junction had 4 bases not matched to a gene; V was cut back by 0 bases and J by 9 bases. The CDR3 nucleotides are TGTGCCAGCAGCTTGGATCTAGCGGGAGGGAGTGAGCAGTTCTTC. Its translation is CASSLDLAGGSEQFF.

This clonotype was observed many times. The CDR3 loop reads CASRLAGGTNEQFF. The CDR3 DNA reads as TGTGCCAGCAGACTAGCGGGGGGTACGAATGAGCAGTTCTTC. The gene calls are TRBV7-2 and TRBJ2-1; 12 bases line up with TRBD2. CDR1 SGHTA and CDR2 FQGNSA come from the germline V gene. This CDR3 has 14 residues. With V trimmed by 6 bases and J by 7 bases, 4 bases remained unmatched.